Sequencing of this TCR beta chain was carried out in a study of T-cell reconstitution after alpha-beta-depleted transplantation in children. The CDR3 contains 14 residues. V was cut by 4 bases and J by 7 bases, with 17 bases left in between. Germline V CDR1 and CDR2: SGHTS, YDEGEE. Unique molecular identifiers were incorporated when the TCRbeta library was constructed. TCRdb processed the PCR reads anew with MiXCR; each CDR3 protein has one entry. The repertoire holds roughly 610,000 distinct CDR3 sequences, about 11% seen once, with roughly 4% in the top ten. The sequencing here drew on PBMCs from the stem cell graft donor, taken from the stem cell graft. This receptor was obtained from a human donor who donated a stem cell graft to a child with acute myeloid leukemia. V and J are TRBV5-8 and TRBJ1-1, with a tentative D call TRBD1 (6 bases). CDR3 sequence reads: CASSPRTEAYEAFF. CDR3 DNA: TGTGCCAGCAGCCCAAGGACAGAAGCCTATGAAGCTTTCTTT.